The 21 T cell receptor beta chains below all came from one sample that was sequenced in a study of T cell repertoires in cytomegalovirus infection. MiXCR, applied by TCRdb to the reads, yields one record per CDR3 protein. The sample has hundreds of thousands of distinct CDR3 sequences, approximately 10% seen once. Sequencing was carried out using PBMCs. Every receptor here comes from a human donor in good health (CMV status not recorded). Some clones in this sample may be carry-over from other donors' samples.

CDR3 region: CSASLSGSYLNEQFF. The CDR3 DNA sequence: TGCAGTGCTAGCCTCAGCGGGTCATACCTCAATGAGCAGTTCTTC. The chain links TRBV20-1 to TRBJ2-1, with a tentative D call TRBD2 (6 bases). Germline CDR1 and CDR2: DFQATT and SNEGSKA (reference sequence). V lost 3 bases and J 6 bases, leaving 18 bases between the germline ends. The CDR3 spans 15 residues.

This clonotype showed up many times. V is TRBV19 and J is TRBJ2-6; 7 positions agree with TRBD1. The V gene's germline CDR1 is LNHDA and CDR2 SQIVND (reference sequence). This CDR3 is 15 amino acids long. V was clipped by 5 bases and J by 3 bases; unmatched bases: 4. CDR3 region: CASSAGGRGANVLTF. The CDR3 nucleotides are TGTGCCAGTAGTGCAGGGGGACGTGGGGCCAACGTCCTGACTTTC.

In this sample, this clonotype turned up many times. CDR3 nucleotide sequence: TGTGCCAGCAGCTTAGGACTAGCGAGTCGCGATACGCAGTATTTT. Its protein is CASSLGLASRDTQYF. The rearrangement joins TRBV7-2 to TRBJ2-3, with 8 nucleotides matching TRBD2. The CDR3 covers 15 residues. Germline CDR1 reads SGHTA; CDR2 reads FQGNSA. The trim removed 1 base at V and 6 bases at J, leaving 6 bases unmatched.

This clonotype was observed a handful of times. Here the CDR3 reads CASSATGIEQYV. DNA of the CDR3: TGTGCCAGCAGTGCTACAGGGATCGAGCAGTACGTC. The V gene is TRBV28, the J gene TRBJ2-7, with D possibly TRBD1 on 6 matching bases. The CDR3 loop spans 12 amino acids. The germline CDR1 and CDR2 sequences are MDHEN and SYDVKM. V lost 5 bases and J lost 6, with 11 bases in between.

This clonotype has at least ten counts. This chain joins TRBV28 and TRBJ2-7; 7 bases agree with TRBD2. CDR3 size: 13 residues. Losses at the gene ends were 5 bases for V and 4 bases for J; bases not matched to a gene: 5. CDR1 is MDHEN, CDR2 SYDVKM, per germline. The CDR3 is CASSPGLLYEQYV. The CDR3 DNA sequence: TGTGCCAGCAGTCCGGGACTACTTTACGAGCAGTACGTC.

This clonotype showed up many times. The chain combines TRBV7-2 with TRBJ2-5, with 10 bases that match TRBD1. Looked up from germline, CDR1 is SGHTA and CDR2 is FQGNSA. The CDR3 covers 16 residues. Germline trimming cut 5 bases from V and 5 bases from J; bases unmatched to any gene: 11. This CDR3 reads CASSLNRGQGQETQYF. CDR3 nucleotide sequence: TGTGCCAGCAGCCTGAACCGGGGACAGGGGCAGGAGACCCAGTACTTC.

This clonotype appeared many times. The chain is built from TRBV7-9 and TRBJ1-4; D is uncertain. From germline, CDR1 is SEHNR and CDR2 FQNEAQ (reference sequence). The CDR3 is 13 amino acids. V was shortened by 5 bases and J by 6 bases, with 10 bases between the two germline ends. The CDR3 region has the DNA TGTGCCAGCAGCCCAGCAGTATATGAAAAACTGTTTTTT. This codes for CASSPAVYEKLFF.

In this sample, this clonotype turned up many times. The gene calls are TRBV7-2 and TRBJ1-6, with D possibly matching TRBD1 (6 bases). There are 14 residues in the CDR3. Trimming stripped 5 bases from V and 7 bases from J, with 12 bases between. CDR1 is SGHTA and CDR2 is FQGNSA in the germline V gene. CDR3 amino acids: CASSNRVNNSPLHF. For the CDR3, the DNA is TGTGCCAGCAGCAACAGGGTAAACAATTCACCCCTCCACTTT.

This clonotype was counted many times. In DNA form, the CDR3 reads TGTGCCAGCGGTCCGGGGGAGGCGGGGACCCAGTACTTC. Its protein is CASGPGEAGTQYF. The chain joins TRBV6-2 or TRBV6-3 to TRBJ2-5, with D possibly TRBD2 on 6 matching bases. CDR1 MNHEY and CDR2 SVGEGT come from the germline V gene. The CDR3 contains 13 residues. Deletions cut 8 bases from V and 7 bases from J, with 17 bases between.

This clonotype was observed many times. This chain uses TRBV6-5 with TRBJ2-5; no firm D call. From germline, CDR1 is MNHEY and CDR2 SVGAGI. CDR3 length equals 14 residues. Trimming shortened V by 0 bases and J by 0 bases, and 5 bases separated the two germline ends. The CDR3 protein is CASSYSTNQETQYF. CDR3 in DNA: TGTGCCAGCAGTTACTCGACAAACCAAGAGACCCAGTACTTC.

This clonotype was recorded many times. V gene TRBV7-2 combines with J gene TRBJ2-4; 8 bases fit TRBD2. J gave up 4 bases and V 0 bases, and 2 bases lay outside the gene matches. CDR1 is SGHTA and CDR2 is FQGNSA in the germline V gene. The CDR3 totals 15 residues. CDR3 sequence reads: CASSLASGVKNIQYF. CDR3 sequence (DNA): TGTGCCAGCAGCTTAGCTAGCGGGGTTAAAAACATTCAGTACTTC.

The CDR3 spells CASSQRGGLNTGELFF. In nucleotides, the CDR3 is TGTGCCAGCAGCCAACGCGGGGGGCTGAACACCGGGGAGCTGTTTTTT. The V call is TRBV3-1, the J call TRBJ2-2; 8 bases align to TRBD2. Germline V gene lookup returns CDR1 LGHDT and CDR2 YNNKEL (reference sequence). The CDR3 spans 16 residues. Trimming removed 2 bases from V and 1 base from J; junction bases left unmatched: 3.

In its sample, this clonotype was seen many times. The V call is TRBV7-9, the J call TRBJ1-2, with TRBD1 matching 11 bases. Germline loops: CDR1 SEHNR, CDR2 FQNEAQ (reference sequence). This CDR3 comprises 14 residues. J gave up 12 bases and V 5 bases, and 11 bases lay outside the gene matches. CDR3 bases: TGTGCCAGCAGCCCATCGGACAGGGGGCCTAAACACACCTTC. The encoded protein is CASSPSDRGPKHTF.

This clonotype was counted between two and nine times. The V and J genes are TRBV29-1 and TRBJ1-2; 7 nucleotides agree with TRBD1. This CDR3 is 14 amino acids long. V shed 0 bases, J shed 5 bases, and the junction held 6 bases outside the gene matches. Germline loops: CDR1 SQVTM, CDR2 ANQGSEA. CDR3 in DNA: TGCAGCGTTGAAGATCCGGCAGGGGGATATGGCTACACCTTC. Protein product: CSVEDPAGGYGYTF.

This clonotype was counted at least ten times. The V gene is TRBV28, the J gene TRBJ1-3; TRBD1 might be the D (6 bases). Per germline, CDR1 MDHEN and CDR2 SYDVKM. This CDR3 comprises 15 residues. The V end lost 3 bases, the J end lost 0 bases, and 9 bases lay between the germline ends. The CDR3 spells CASSFGGISGNTIYF. The CDR3 bases are TGTGCCAGCAGTTTCGGGGGCATCTCTGGAAACACCATATATTTT.

In this sample, this clonotype turned up many times. The chain uses TRBV5-6 and TRBJ1-2; possibly TRBD1 for D (6 bases). Deletions cut 0 bases from V and 2 bases from J, with 8 bases between. The CDR3 sequence is 14 residues long. Germline V lookup: CDR1 SGHDT, CDR2 YYEEEE. DNA of the CDR3: TGTGCCAGCAGCTTGGGGACAGTGAACTATGGCTACACCTTC. Translated: CASSLGTVNYGYTF.

This clonotype was detected ten times or more. The chain is built from TRBV20-1 and TRBJ2-6, with a possible D match to TRBD2 (5 bases). This CDR3 has 14 residues. Germline V gene sequence: CDR1 DFQATT, CDR2 SNEGSKA (reference sequence). The V end was cut by 2 bases, the J end by 2 bases, with 7 bases between. CDR3 coding DNA: TGCAGTGCTAGAAACGGGGCTGGGGCCAACGTCCTGACTTTC. This codes for CSARNGAGANVLTF.

Ten or more counts support this clonotype. This rearrangement joins TRBV11-2 to TRBJ2-5; D gene ambiguous. This CDR3 comprises 16 residues. Germline CDR1 SGHAT, CDR2 FQNNGV. V gave up 0 bases and J gave up 2 bases, with 13 bases separating them. CDR3 loop: CASSLDLARRQETQYF. Here the CDR3 DNA reads TGTGCCAGCAGCTTAGATCTCGCCAGGCGGCAAGAGACCCAGTACTTC.

This clonotype appeared many times. The V gene is TRBV6-5, the J gene TRBJ2-1, with D possibly matching TRBD1 (5 bases). The CDR3 is 14 amino acids. Germline values: CDR1 MNHEY, CDR2 SVGAGI. Deletions cut 8 bases from V and 2 bases from J, with 13 bases between. DNA for the CDR3: TGTGCCAGCGGAGCAGGGATCCCCTACAATGAGCAGTTCTTC. Encoded protein: CASGAGIPYNEQFF.

This clonotype was detected ten times or more. V gene TRBV28 combines with J gene TRBJ2-7, with 7 positions matching TRBD1. Trimming cost V 4 bases and J 5 bases; bases outside gene matches: 11. Per germline, CDR1 MDHEN and CDR2 SYDVKM. The CDR3 runs to 15 residues. The CDR3 nucleotides read TGTGCCAGCAGTTCCGGACAGGCCCAGGTGAACGAGCAGTACGTC. It yields the protein CASSSGQAQVNEQYV.

This rearrangement joins TRBV2 to TRBJ2-1; no clear D. There are 14 residues in the CDR3. V was shortened by 4 bases and J by 0 bases, with 7 bases between the two germline ends. Germline CDR1 reads SNHLY; CDR2 reads FYNNEI. CDR3 loop: CASSAASSYNEQFF. The CDR3 DNA is TGTGCCAGCAGTGCTGCTAGCTCCTACAATGAGCAGTTCTTC.